This TCR beta chain was captured by sequencing in a study of glioma-infiltrating T cells. Whole-study context: Target coverage was about 4.5- to 11-fold for approximately 1 million blood T cells. Study-level results: Tissue and blood shared very few CDR3 sequences. Patients with low tissue-blood divergence carried a signature set of shared blood CDR3 motifs.

Using RNA template, CDR3s of TCR alpha and beta were amplified with iRepertoire arm-PCR. Tissue mRNA or PBMC total RNA, about 90-450 ng, went into one-step reverse transcription and amplification. TCRdb itself ran the multiplex PCR reads through MiXCR, one entry per CDR3 protein. The sample lists about 380,000 distinct CDR3 sequences, less than 50% occurring once. Germline lookup yields CDR1 SGHTA and CDR2 FQGNSA. The CDR3 has 16 amino acids. Turning to this clonotype: What it recognizes is unknown. This clone may be a read error of a much larger clone one base away.

The chain uses TRBV7-2 and TRBJ2-3; D not resolved. This TCR was sampled from a human donor with low-grade glioma or glioblastoma, undergoing nonglioma brain surgery, or in good health (not recorded which). Sequencing input: glioma tissue, nonneoplastic brain tissue, or PBMCs (not recorded which). The CDR3 is CASSSPERASTDTLYF. The CDR3 DNA sequence: TGTGCCAGCAGCTCTCCCGAGAGAGCCAGCACAGATACGCTGTATTTT.